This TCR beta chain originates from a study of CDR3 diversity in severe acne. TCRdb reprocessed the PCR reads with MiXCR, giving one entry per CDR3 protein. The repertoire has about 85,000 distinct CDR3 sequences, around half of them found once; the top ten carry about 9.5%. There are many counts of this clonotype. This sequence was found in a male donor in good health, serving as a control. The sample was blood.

CDR3 nucleotides: TGTGCCAGCTCCCCGGGGACAGGGGCTGTTAGCACTGAAGCTTTCTTT. Its protein product is CASSPGTGAVSTEAFF. The chain employs TRBV18 and TRBJ1-1; 10 bases align to TRBD1. The CDR3 is made up of 16 amino acids. V was clipped by 6 bases and J by 4 bases; unmatched bases: 11. Germline loops: CDR1 KGHSH, CDR2 LQKENI.